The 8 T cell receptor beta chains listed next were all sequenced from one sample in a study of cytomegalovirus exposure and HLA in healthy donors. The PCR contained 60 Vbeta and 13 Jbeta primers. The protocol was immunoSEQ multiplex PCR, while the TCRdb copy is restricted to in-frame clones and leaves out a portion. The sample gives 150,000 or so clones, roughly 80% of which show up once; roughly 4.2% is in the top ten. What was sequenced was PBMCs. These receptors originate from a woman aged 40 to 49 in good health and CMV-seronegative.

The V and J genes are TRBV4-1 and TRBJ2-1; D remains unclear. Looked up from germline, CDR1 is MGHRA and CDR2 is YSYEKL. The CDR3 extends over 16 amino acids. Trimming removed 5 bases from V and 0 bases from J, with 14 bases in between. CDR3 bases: TGCGCCAGCAGCTCACCACTCCGGAGCTCCTACAATGAGCAGTTCTTC. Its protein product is CASSSPLRSSYNEQFF.

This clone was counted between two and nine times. The CDR3 DNA is TGTGCCAGCAGCCAGGGACTAGCGGGAGGAGACACCGGGGAGCTGTTTTTT. It specifies CASSQGLAGGDTGELFF. The chain recombines TRBV2 with TRBJ2-2; 15 positions agree with TRBD2. Trimming at V came to 6 bases and at J to 3 bases, leaving 5 bases not matched to a gene. The CDR3 totals 17 residues. CDR1 is SNHLY and CDR2 is FYNNEI in the germline V gene.

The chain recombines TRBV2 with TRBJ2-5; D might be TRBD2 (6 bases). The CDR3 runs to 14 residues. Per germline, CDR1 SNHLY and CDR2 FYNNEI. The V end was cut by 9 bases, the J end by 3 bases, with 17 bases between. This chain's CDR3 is CARGGRGWEETQYF. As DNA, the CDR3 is TGTGCCAGGGGCGGGCGGGGATGGGAAGAGACCCAGTACTTC.

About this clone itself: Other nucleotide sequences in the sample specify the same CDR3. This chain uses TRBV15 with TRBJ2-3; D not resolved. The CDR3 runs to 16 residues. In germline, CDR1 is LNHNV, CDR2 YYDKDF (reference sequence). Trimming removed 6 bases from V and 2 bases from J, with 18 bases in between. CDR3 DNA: TGTGCCACCAGTACTCGGTTCGAAATCTCCACAGATACGCAGTATTTT. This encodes CATSTRFEISTDTQYF.

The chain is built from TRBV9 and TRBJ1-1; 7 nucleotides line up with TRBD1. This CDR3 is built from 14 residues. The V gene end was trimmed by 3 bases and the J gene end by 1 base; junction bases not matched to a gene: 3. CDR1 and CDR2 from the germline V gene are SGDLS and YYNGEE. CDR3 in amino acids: CASSAQGTNTEAFF. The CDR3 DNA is TGTGCCAGCAGCGCACAGGGGACGAACACTGAAGCTTTCTTT.

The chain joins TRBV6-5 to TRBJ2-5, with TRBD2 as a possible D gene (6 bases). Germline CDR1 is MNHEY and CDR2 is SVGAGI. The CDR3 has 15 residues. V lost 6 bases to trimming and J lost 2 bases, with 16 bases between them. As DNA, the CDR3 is TGTGCCAGCAGACCGGGACGCGGGGTGCAAGAGACCCAGTACTTC. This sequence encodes CASRPGRGVQETQYF.

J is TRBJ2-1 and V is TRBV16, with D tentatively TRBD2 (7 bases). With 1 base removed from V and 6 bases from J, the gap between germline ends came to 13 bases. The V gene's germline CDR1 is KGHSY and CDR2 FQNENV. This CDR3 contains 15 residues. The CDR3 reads CASSQYLGGGNEQFF. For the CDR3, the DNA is TGTGCCAGCAGCCAATATCTGGGAGGGGGCAATGAGCAGTTCTTC. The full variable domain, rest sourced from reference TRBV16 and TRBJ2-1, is GEEVAQTPKHLVRGEGQKAKLYCAPIKGHSYVFWYQQVLKNEFKFLISFQNENVFDETGMPKERFSAKCLPNSPCSLEIQATKLEDSAVYFCASSQYLGGGNEQFFGPGTRLTVL.

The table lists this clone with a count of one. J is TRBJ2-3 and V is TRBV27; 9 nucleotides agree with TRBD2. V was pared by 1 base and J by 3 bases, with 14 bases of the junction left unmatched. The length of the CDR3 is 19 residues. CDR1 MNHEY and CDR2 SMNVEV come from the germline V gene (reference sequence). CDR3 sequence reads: CASSLWGGGVAGETDTQYF. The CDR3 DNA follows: TGTGCCAGCAGTTTATGGGGGGGCGGGGTAGCGGGAGAGACAGATACGCAGTATTTT.